This T cell receptor beta chain was recovered during a study of low-dose radiotherapy and immunotherapy resistance in tumors. Study as a whole: Radiation delivery to Cohort 1 consisted of 0.5 Gy per fraction every 2 weeks, summing to 6.5 Gy. The authors gave intravenous cyclophosphamide 200 mg/m2 every two weeks, one day before radiation and immunotherapy.

Indicated time point: after trial treatment. Treatment described: LDRT plus nivolumab, ipilimumab, low-dose cyclophosphamide and aspirin (RACIN trial). Every donor's regimen consisted of nivolumab, ipilimumab, aspirin, low-dose cyclophosphamide and low-dose radiotherapy. This clonotype has at least ten counts. TRAV- and TRBV-specific primers, spanning alpha and beta chains, primed first-strand cDNA. It was with a constant-region primer and a V-primer adapter that TCRs were amplified over roughly 18 PCR cycles. With in vitro transcription, the isolated mRNA was amplified. TCRdb reprocessed the reads via MiXCR and lists one record per CDR3 protein. Of roughly 30,000 distinct CDR3 sequences listed, approximately 49% are singletons. The CDR3 is 12 residues long. V dropped 6 bases and J dropped 6; count of bases not matched to a gene: 4. Looked up from germline, CDR1 is ENHRY and CDR2 is SYGVKD.

This chain links TRBV10-3 with TRBJ2-7, with TRBD2 matching 8 bases. Here the sequenced sample was PBMCs, taken after low-dose radiotherapy plus immunotherapy. This sequence originates from a male donor with gallbladder cancer. The CDR3 DNA is TGTGCCATCAGCCTCGCGGGGGGCGAGCAGTACTTC. Translated: CAISLAGGEQYF.